A single sample is the source of the 20 T cell receptor beta chains below, sequenced in a study of blood T cell repertoires in COVID-19. Some clones are missing from TCRdb's copy, which holds only in-frame ones; the method was immunoSEQ multiplex PCR. The sample has around 500,000 clones; approximately 87% are singletons. What was sequenced was PBMCs or T cells enriched from blood (not recorded which). The receptors shown here come from a woman aged 40-49 years who had recovered from COVID-19.

V gene TRBV29-1 combines with J gene TRBJ1-1; the match to TRBD1 covers 9 bases. The CDR3 length is 13 residues. The junction had 6 bases not matched to a gene; V was cut back by 6 bases and J by 4 bases. Looked up from germline, CDR1 is SQVTM and CDR2 is ANQGSEA. The CDR3 coding sequence is TGCAGCGTCCGACAGGGGGTTAGCACTGAAGCTTTCTTT. Protein product: CSVRQGVSTEAFF.

The V call is TRBV27, the J call TRBJ1-6; a possible D gene is TRBD1 (5 bases). Per the germline V gene, CDR1 is MNHEY and CDR2 is SMNVEV (reference sequence). With 2 bases removed from V and 8 bases from J, the gap between germline ends came to 13 bases. The CDR3 runs 15 residues. CDR3: CASSLQPGMDSPLHF. CDR3 coding DNA: TGTGCCAGCAGTTTACAGCCAGGGATGGATTCACCCCTCCACTTT.

This rearrangement joins TRBV6-5 to TRBJ1-3; unclear D gene. Trimming cost V 0 bases and J 0 bases, with 6 bases left between them. CDR1 and CDR2 from the germline V gene are MNHEY and SVGAGI. The CDR3 is 15 residues long. CDR3 loop: CASSYSISSGNTIYF. For the CDR3, the DNA is TGTGCCAGCAGTTACTCGATTAGCTCTGGAAACACCATATATTTT.

The chain recombines TRBV6-5 with TRBJ2-1; 12 positions agree with TRBD2. Germline V lookup: CDR1 MNHEY, CDR2 SVGAGI. CDR3 size: 14 residues. J lost 6 bases, V lost 9 bases, and 6 bases had no gene match. CDR3 protein: CASRTSGTLNEQFF. The CDR3 bases are TGTGCCAGTCGGACTAGCGGGACTCTCAATGAGCAGTTCTTC.

This clone is a singleton in its sample. This rearrangement joins TRBV18 to TRBJ1-1; D uncertain. Germline V gene sequence: CDR1 KGHSH, CDR2 LQKENI. Trimming shortened V by 0 bases and J by 3 bases, and 11 bases separated the two germline ends. CDR3 length equals 15 residues. CDR3 nucleotide sequence: TGTGCCAGCTCACCACCGGGCGGGGTTTACACTGAAGCTTTCTTT. Its translation is CASSPPGGVYTEAFF.

J is TRBJ2-7 and V is TRBV18, with TRBD2 matching over 9 bases. V was pared by 3 bases and J by 1 base, with 4 bases of the junction left unmatched. In germline, CDR1 is KGHSH, CDR2 LQKENI. The CDR3 totals 15 residues. CDR3 in DNA: TGTGCCAGCTCACCTTCGGCGGGAGGGTCCTACGAGCAGTACTTC. This encodes CASSPSAGGSYEQYF.

This chain links TRBV5-4 with TRBJ2-3, with TRBD2 identical over 11 bases. J gave up 2 bases and V 3 bases, and 11 bases lay outside the gene matches. This CDR3 comprises 18 residues. CDR1 and CDR2 (germline): SGHNT, YYREEE (reference sequence). The CDR3 reads CASSSALAGAKFTDTQYF. The CDR3 DNA reads TGTGCCAGCAGCTCGGCACTAGCGGGAGCAAAATTCACAGATACGCAGTATTTT. The variable domain in full, with the rest retrieved from reference TRBV5-4 and TRBJ2-3, is ETGVTQSPTHLIKTRGQQVTLRCSSQSGHNTVSWYQQALGQGPQFIFQYYREEENGRGNFPPRFSGLQFPNYSSELNVNALELDDSALYLCASSSALAGAKFTDTQYFGPGTRLTVL.

The chain carries TRBV27 and TRBJ2-1, with 8 bases matching TRBD1. With V trimmed by 5 bases and J by 7 bases, 7 bases remained unmatched. From germline, CDR1 is MNHEY and CDR2 SMNVEV (reference sequence). The CDR3 extends over 14 amino acids. CDR3 protein: CASSPRQGWNEQFF. In DNA, the CDR3 is TGTGCCAGCAGTCCCCGACAGGGGTGGAATGAGCAGTTCTTC.

The chain couples TRBV9 to TRBJ2-1; 7 positions agree with TRBD2. The CDR3 is made up of 15 amino acids. The germline V gene encodes CDR1 SGDLS and CDR2 YYNGEE. Trimming took 1 base from V and 3 from J; bases not matched to a gene: 4. CDR3 bases: TGTGCCAGCAGCGTATTGGGCGGGGGCTACAATGAGCAGTTCTTC. It specifies CASSVLGGGYNEQFF.

J is TRBJ1-1 and V is TRBV7-6; no reliable D call. The CDR3 loop spans 12 amino acids. Germline V CDR1 and CDR2: SGHVS, FNYEAQ. The V end lost 6 bases, the J end lost 11 bases, and 16 bases lay between the germline ends. The CDR3 DNA reads as TGTGCCAGCAGTTCACCGGGGAGGAGGGCTTTCTTT. Protein: CASSSPGRRAFF.

The chain employs TRBV15 and TRBJ2-7, with 8 bases fitting TRBD2. This CDR3 is built from 15 residues. J was trimmed by 3 bases and V by 4 bases; bases with no gene match: 8. Germline CDR1 and CDR2: LNHNV and YYDKDF (reference sequence). CDR3 sequence: CATSMWAGGLYEQYF. For the CDR3, the DNA is TGTGCCACCAGCATGTGGGCGGGGGGCCTCTACGAGCAGTACTTC. Using reference TRBV15 and TRBJ2-7 for the parts outside the CDR3, the full variable domain is DAMVIQNPRYQVTQFGKPVTLSCSQTLNHNVMYWYQQKSSQAPKLLFHYYDKDFNNEADTPDNFQSRRPNTSFCFLDIRSPGLGDTAMYLCATSMWAGGLYEQYFGPGTRLTVT.

The chain carries TRBV5-1 and TRBJ1-2, with 7 positions matching TRBD1. The V and J ends lost 4 bases and 4 bases, in that order; junction bases with no gene match: 13. This CDR3 region has 16 residues. Looked up from germline, CDR1 is SGHRS and CDR2 is YFSETQ. CDR3 protein: CASSTGTVLRGYGYTF. CDR3 DNA: TGCGCCAGCAGCACCGGGACAGTCCTTAGAGGCTATGGCTACACCTTC.

This chain uses TRBV7-9 with TRBJ2-2; no clear D. This CDR3 is 12 amino acids long. In germline, CDR1 is SEHNR, CDR2 FQNEAQ (reference sequence). Trimming removed 2 bases from V and 7 bases from J, with 5 bases in between. In DNA, the CDR3 is TGTGCCAGCAGCTTAAGCCTCGGGGAGCTGTTTTTT. Translating it yields CASSLSLGELFF.

DNA for the CDR3: TGTGCCAGTAGCCCCCGTGGCCAGAACACTGAAGCTTTCTTT. Protein: CASSPRGQNTEAFF. The rearrangement uses TRBV19 and TRBJ1-1; D is ambiguous. Germline assignment: CDR1 LNHDA and CDR2 SQIVND (reference sequence). The CDR3 contains 14 residues. Trimming took 6 bases from V and 1 from J, leaving 12 bases between them. The full variable domain, completed using reference TRBV19 and TRBJ1-1, is DGGITQSPKYLFRKEGQNVTLSCEQNLNHDAMYWYRQDPGQGLRLIYYSQIVNDFQKGDIAEGYSVSREKKESFPLTVTSAQKNPTAFYLCASSPRGQNTEAFFGQGTRLTVV.

The chain combines TRBV2 with TRBJ2-5; 9 bases match TRBD1. CDR1 is SNHLY, CDR2 FYNNEI, per germline. Germline trimming cut 2 bases from V and 5 bases from J; bases unmatched to any gene: 12. The CDR3 loop spans 17 amino acids. This CDR3 is CASSEPPGTGRWETQYF. The CDR3 DNA sequence: TGTGCCAGCAGTGAACCCCCAGGGACAGGGAGATGGGAGACCCAGTACTTC.

The chain combines TRBV4-3 with TRBJ2-2; no clear D. The V gene lost 4 bases and the J gene lost 1 base, with 7 bases spanning the gap. There are 14 residues in the CDR3. From germline, CDR1 is LGHNA and CDR2 YSLEER. The CDR3 DNA is TGCGCCAGCAGCCCCGACTGGAACACCGGGGAGCTGTTTTTT. Translation gives CASSPDWNTGELFF.

The chain carries TRBV18 and TRBJ1-3; TRBD1 aligns across 7 bases. Losses at the gene ends were 4 bases for V and 2 bases for J; bases not matched to a gene: 8. CDR3 length: 16 amino acids. CDR1 is KGHSH and CDR2 is LQKENI in the germline V gene. The CDR3 nucleotides are TGTGCCAGCTCACTTGCGGGGACAGACACTGGAAACACCATATATTTT. This gives the protein CASSLAGTDTGNTIYF.

This chain links TRBV27 with TRBJ2-1, with 8 positions matching TRBD1. Germline V gene lookup returns CDR1 MNHEY and CDR2 SMNVEV (reference sequence). V was pared by 5 bases and J by 6 bases, with 12 bases of the junction left unmatched. The CDR3 extends over 16 amino acids. As DNA, the CDR3 is TGTGCCAGCAGTCCCAAGCAGGGGGCGGGTGGCAATGAGCAGTTCTTC. Translating gives CASSPKQGAGGNEQFF.

The chain uses TRBV7-8 and TRBJ2-7, with a tentative D call TRBD1 (5 bases). The CDR3 loop spans 14 amino acids. Germline V lookup: CDR1 SGHVS, CDR2 FQNEAQ. V was trimmed by 3 bases and J by 2 bases, leaving 11 bases between them. CDR3 in amino acids: CASSFPDTTYEQYF. Written as DNA, the CDR3 is TGTGCCAGCAGCTTCCCGGACACAACCTACGAGCAGTACTTC.

This chain links TRBV2 with TRBJ2-1; D unresolved. Germline-derived CDR1 and CDR2 are SNHLY and FYNNEI. V was clipped by 2 bases and J by 0 bases, with 11 bases between them. The length of the CDR3 is 16 residues. As DNA, the CDR3 is TGTGCCAGCAGTGAATCCCTGGCCCCCTCCTACAATGAGCAGTTCTTC. This gives the protein CASSESLAPSYNEQFF.